This T cell receptor (beta chain) originates from a study of blood T cell repertoires in COVID-19. About the study: COVID-19 samples, acute and convalescent, were from the United States, Italy and Spain. T cells, B-cell-depleted T cells, or PBMCs supplied cDNA or gDNA.

The authors' processing: The authors estimated nucleated cell counts from reference gene primer amplification. Sequencing used immunoSEQ multiplex PCR; TCRdb keeps in-frame clones, though not all of them. Clone size and the V and J calls come from that table; the DNA yielded D and trimming. Here the sample spans about 220,000 clones, roughly 76% being singletons. The germline CDR1 and CDR2 sequences are LNHDA and SQIVND (reference sequence). The CDR3 loop spans 13 amino acids. V lost 11 bases and J 3 bases, leaving 16 bases between the germline ends. This sequence originates from a human donor in a cohort sampled during active COVID-19. The chain recombines TRBV19 with TRBJ1-1, with D possibly matching TRBD1 (5 bases). The sequenced material came from peripheral blood. CDR3 region: CASMGGHHTEAFF. CDR3 DNA sequence: TGTGCCTCGATGGGAGGACATCACACTGAAGCTTTCTTT. The whole variable domain, filled in from reference TRBV19 and TRBJ1-1, reads DGGITQSPKYLFRKEGQNVTLSCEQNLNHDAMYWYRQDPGQGLRLIYYSQIVNDFQKGDIAEGYSVSREKKESFPLTVTSAQKNPTAFYLCASMGGHHTEAFFGQGTRLTVV.